Below, 26 T cell receptor beta chains from the same sample are listed, as sequenced in a study of glioma-infiltrating T cells. The iRepertoire nested amplicon-rescue multiplex PCR amplified TCR alpha and beta CDR3s from RNA. Using its own MiXCR run on the multiplex PCR reads, TCRdb lists one record per CDR3 protein. In the table there are 100,000 to 150,000 distinct CDR3 sequences, around 25% of which are singletons. Specimen: glioma tissue, nonneoplastic brain tissue, or PBMCs (not recorded which). Receptors originate from a human donor with low-grade glioma or glioblastoma, undergoing nonglioma brain surgery, or in good health (not recorded which).

This clonotype was recorded a few times. The genes are TRBV6-4 and TRBJ2-1; 7 bases are a match to TRBD2. V shed 6 bases and J 5 bases; nucleotides not matched to a gene: 13. This CDR3 comprises 16 residues. Germline-derived CDR1 and CDR2 are MRHNA and SNTAGT. CDR3 in amino acids: CASRREGMGLNNEQFF. The CDR3 DNA is TGTGCCAGCAGAAGGGAGGGAATGGGGCTAAACAATGAGCAGTTCTTC.

This clonotype occurred a few times. The chain has TRBV20-1 and TRBJ1-4, with TRBD1 matching over 11 bases. Unmatched junction bases numbered 5, after V lost 1 base and J lost 7 bases. This CDR3 spans 15 amino acids. CDR1 and CDR2 from the germline V gene are DFQATT and SNEGSKA (reference sequence). DNA for the CDR3: TGCAGTGCTAGAGGGACAGGGGGCGCGGGTGAAAAACTGTTTTTT. It yields the protein CSARGTGGAGEKLFF.

A few counts support this clonotype. This chain joins TRBV7-2 and TRBJ1-3, with TRBD1 matching over 12 bases. Germline CDR1 and CDR2: SGHTA and FQGNSA. With 4 bases clipped from V and 4 bases from J, the junction kept 11 bases outside the gene matches. The CDR3 runs 18 residues. CDR3: CASSSPAGTGGWGNTIYF. CDR3 DNA: TGTGCCAGCAGCTCCCCCGCCGGGACAGGGGGCTGGGGAAACACCATATATTTT.

This clonotype was observed a few times. This chain joins TRBV7-2 and TRBJ1-2, with D possibly TRBD1 on 6 matching bases. The CDR3 spans 14 residues. The germline gives CDR1 SGHTA, CDR2 FQGNSA. The V and J ends lost 0 bases and 7 bases respectively, with 12 bases between them. The CDR3 DNA reads TGTGCCAGCAGCTTAGCGGGGGCGAGTCTTGGCTACACCTTC. Translation: CASSLAGASLGYTF.

The chain links TRBV7-2 to TRBJ2-7; D is unresolved. Trimming removed 0 bases at V and 6 bases at J, with 9 bases between. Germline V lookup: CDR1 SGHTA, CDR2 FQGNSA. The CDR3 extends over 13 amino acids. This chain's CDR3 is CASSLAPALEQYV. In nucleotides, the CDR3 is TGTGCCAGCAGCTTAGCCCCGGCCCTCGAGCAGTACGTC.

This clonotype was recorded at least ten times. V and J are TRBV7-2 and TRBJ2-5; the D gene could be TRBD1 or TRBD2 (6 bases each). The length of the CDR3 is 18 residues. Trimming cost V 2 bases and J 3 bases, with 22 bases left between them. Germline values: CDR1 SGHTA, CDR2 FQGNSA. CDR3 sequence: CASSLRLWGARGEETQYF. The CDR3 DNA sequence: TGTGCCAGCAGCTTACGGCTTTGGGGGGCCCGAGGGGAAGAGACCCAGTACTTC.

The sample holds a few counts of this clonotype. The rearrangement uses TRBV11-2 and TRBJ2-7; D unclear. Germline values: CDR1 SGHAT, CDR2 FQNNGV. The length of the CDR3 is 13 residues. Trimming left V 5 bases short and J 4 bases short, with 12 bases between. The CDR3 is CASSPRLIYEQYV. CDR3 sequence (DNA): TGTGCCAGCAGCCCTAGACTCATTTACGAGCAGTACGTC.

Worth noting for this clonotype: This clone may be a read error of a much larger clone one base away. This chain connects TRBV6-2 or TRBV6-3 to TRBJ1-1; 11 bases map to TRBD1. The length of the CDR3 is 17 residues. Germline CDR1 reads MNHEY; CDR2 reads SVGEGT. The V gene end was trimmed by 2 bases and the J gene end by 4 bases; junction bases not matched to a gene: 9. CDR3 bases: TGTGCCAGCAGTTACCTGGACAGGGGGCTTGGTGGCACTGAAGCTTTCTTT. Residues: CASSYLDRGLGGTEAFF.

This clonotype was seen a single time. Germline and junction disagree at one end, which may indicate a read error. The chain recombines TRBV7-9 with TRBJ1-2, with TRBD1 identical over 8 bases. Germline loops: CDR1 SEHNR, CDR2 FQNEAQ (reference sequence). This CDR3 has 12 amino acids. The CDR3 region has the DNA TGTGCCATCAGCGGACAGGGAGGGGGCTACACCTTC. It specifies CAISGQGGGYTF. Full variable domain (missing parts from reference TRBV7-9 and TRBJ1-2): DTGVSQNPRHKITKRGQNVTFRCDPISEHNRLYWYRQTLGQGPEFLTYFQNEAQLEKSRLLSDRFSAERPKGSFSTLEIQRTEQGDSAMYLCAISGQGGGYTFGSGTRLTVV.

This clonotype has a handful of counts. The rearrangement uses TRBV11-2 and TRBJ2-3; 7 bases are a match to TRBD1. Trimming took 4 bases from V and 4 from J; bases not matched to a gene: 5. Germline lookup yields CDR1 SGHAT and CDR2 FQNNGV. The CDR3 extends over 14 amino acids. CDR3 amino acids: CASSSRTGPDTQYF. The CDR3 DNA follows: TGTGCCAGCAGCTCCCGGACAGGCCCAGATACGCAGTATTTT.

This clonotype has just a few counts. The chain joins TRBV25-1 to TRBJ2-1; tentative D call: TRBD2 (6 bases). Trimming cost V 4 bases and J 1 base, with 14 bases left between them. The germline gives CDR1 MGHDK, CDR2 SYGVNS. The CDR3 is made up of 16 amino acids. The CDR3 sequence: CASSAVTAGSYNEQFF. In DNA, the CDR3 is TGTGCCAGCAGTGCCGTGACAGCGGGTTCCTACAATGAGCAGTTCTTC.

For this clonotype: A much larger clone lies one base from this, so it may be a read error. This chain connects TRBV6-5 to TRBJ2-5; D is possibly TRBD1 or TRBD2 (6 bases each). The CDR3 is made up of 13 amino acids. V lost 10 bases and J lost 5, with 17 bases in between. Germline lookup yields CDR1 MNHEY and CDR2 SVGAGI. The CDR3 sequence is CATTPVGGETQYF. The DNA of the CDR3 is TGTGCCACCACCCCGGTAGGGGGGGAGACCCAGTACTTC.

Only a few counts were recorded for this clonotype. The genes are TRBV18 and TRBJ2-1, with TRBD2 as a possible D gene (6 bases). The CDR3 length is 13 residues. Germline V gives CDR1 KGHSH, CDR2 LQKENI. Trimming removed 6 bases from V and 5 bases from J, with 11 bases in between. CDR3 DNA: TGTGCCAGCTCCCGGCGGGAAAACAATGAGCAGTTCTTC. Its protein product is CASSRRENNEQFF.

This clonotype came up a few times. This sequence joins TRBV7-9 and TRBJ2-7, with D unclear. The germline V and J ends were trimmed by 2 bases and 6 bases, with 8 bases remaining between them. Germline-derived CDR1 and CDR2 are SEHNR and FQNEAQ (reference sequence). CDR3 size: 12 residues. Here the CDR3 reads CASSLQLGEQYV. The CDR3 DNA reads TGTGCCAGCAGCTTACAACTGGGCGAGCAGTACGTC.

The chain uses TRBV6-1 and TRBJ2-6; weak D call: TRBD2 (5 bases). CDR3 length: 15 residues. Trimming took 8 bases from V and 0 from J, leaving 11 bases between them. Germline V lookup: CDR1 MNHNS, CDR2 SASEGT. CDR3 loop: CASDEGSSGANVLTF. The CDR3 nucleotides are TGTGCCAGCGACGAGGGAAGCTCTGGGGCCAACGTCCTGACTTTC.

The table lists this clonotype with many counts. This rearrangement joins TRBV20-1 to TRBJ2-3; the D gene is possibly TRBD1 (5 bases). Germline assignment: CDR1 DFQATT and CDR2 SNEGSKA (reference sequence). This CDR3 contains 12 residues. Trimming took off 1 base at V and 8 bases at J, with 10 bases between the two ends. This chain's CDR3 is CSARVDSVTQYF. The CDR3 nucleotides read TGCAGTGCTAGAGTCGACAGCGTTACGCAGTATTTT.

The sample holds many counts of this clonotype. Here the CDR3 DNA reads TGTGCCAGCAGTTACTCGCGACAGGGGGCCAGCACAGATACGCAGTATTTT. The encoded protein is CASSYSRQGASTDTQYF. The chain links TRBV6-2 or TRBV6-3 to TRBJ2-3, with 10 bases fitting TRBD1. V lost 0 bases to trimming and J lost 0 bases; unmatched junction nucleotides: 3. The germline CDR1 and CDR2 sequences are MNHEY and SVGEGT. The CDR3 totals 17 residues.

V usage is TRBV14 and J usage is TRBJ2-1; no reliable D call. V was cut by 2 bases and J by 8 bases, with 16 bases left in between. Germline CDR1 is SGHDN and CDR2 is FVKESK. The CDR3 is 15 amino acids. The CDR3 spells CASSQLRLEGDEQFF. Written as DNA, the CDR3 is TGTGCCAGCAGCCAACTCCGATTGGAAGGTGATGAGCAGTTCTTC.

This clonotype occurred many times. V and J are TRBV18 and TRBJ1-1; maybe TRBD1 (5 bases). Germline V CDR1 and CDR2: KGHSH, LQKENI. Deletions cut 2 bases from V and 3 bases from J, with 13 bases between. CDR3 length equals 15 residues. DNA of the CDR3: TGTGCCAGCTCACCAATCTCCAGGGTGGACACTGAAGCTTTCTTT. Protein product: CASSPISRVDTEAFF. The whole variable domain, remainder taken from reference TRBV18 and TRBJ1-1, is NAGVMQNPRHLVRRRGQEARLRCSPMKGHSHVYWYRQLPEEGLKFMVYLQKENIIDESGMPKERFSAEFPKEGPSILRIQQVVRGDSAAYFCASSPISRVDTEAFFGQGTRLTVV.

This clonotype was seen ten or more times. The chain couples TRBV7-9 to TRBJ2-3, with D unresolved. The germline V gene has CDR1 SEHNR and CDR2 FQNEAQ (reference sequence). V lost 5 bases, J lost 3 bases, and 6 bases lay in between. This CDR3 is 12 amino acids long. The CDR3 coding sequence is TGTGCCAGCAGCCTGATAACAGATACGCAGTATTTT. This gives the protein CASSLITDTQYF.

Regarding this clonotype: The junction departs from the called germline gene at one end, perhaps through a read error. V and J are TRBV2 and TRBJ2-5; TRBD2 aligns across 7 bases. CDR3 length: 13 amino acids. Germline CDR1 and CDR2: SNHLY and FYNNEI. In nucleotides, the CDR3 is TGTGCCAAAAGGGAGGGGCCGCAAGAGACCCTGTACTTC. This translates into CAKREGPQETLYF.

The sample holds many counts of this clonotype. The CDR3 DNA sequence: TGTGCCAGCTCACCTGCTGAGGTGGGCGTCGGGCAGTACGTC. This gives the protein CASSPAEVGVGQYV. V usage is TRBV18 and J usage is TRBJ2-7; no clear D gene. Trimming took off 3 bases at V and 9 bases at J, with 18 bases between the two ends. The germline CDR1 and CDR2 sequences are KGHSH and LQKENI. The CDR3 is 14 residues long.

Ten or more counts support this clonotype. The V and J genes are TRBV4-1 and TRBJ2-7; D perhaps matches TRBD2 (5 bases). The CDR3 totals 10 residues. Germline CDR1 reads MGHRA; CDR2 reads YSYEKL. The CDR3 loop reads CASSRRIGNV. CDR3 sequence (DNA): TGCGCCAGCAGCCGAAGAATCGGGAACGTC.

This clonotype was counted between two and nine times. The chain recombines TRBV19 with TRBJ2-2, with TRBD1 identical over 7 bases. Germline loops: CDR1 LNHDA, CDR2 SQIVND (reference sequence). Trimming took 8 bases from V and 4 from J; bases not matched to a gene: 7. The CDR3 covers 14 residues. CDR3 sequence: CASELRQGTGELFF. CDR3 nucleotides: TGTGCCAGTGAACTTCGACAGGGCACCGGGGAGCTGTTTTTT.

Of note for this clonotype: One junction end disagrees with the germline gene, perhaps due to a read error. The CDR3: CTSSYGDSSGNTIYF. CDR3 coding DNA: TGTACCAGCAGTTACGGGGACAGCTCTGGAAACACCATATATTTT. The chain has TRBV6-5 and TRBJ1-3, with 7 bases that match TRBD1. Germline CDR1 reads MNHEY; CDR2 reads SVGAGI. The CDR3 has 15 amino acids.

As to this clonotype: A read error is possible here, since a much larger clone lies one base away. This chain uses TRBV20-1 with TRBJ1-5; 8 bases are a match to TRBD1. Germline V gene lookup returns CDR1 DFQATT and CDR2 SNEGSKA (reference sequence). The V segment lost 5 bases and the J segment 2 bases; nucleotides outside the gene matches: 5. The CDR3 sequence is 14 residues long. The CDR3: CSAWTGLGNQPQHF. The DNA for the CDR3 is TGCAGTGCTTGGACAGGGTTGGGCAATCAGCCCCAGCATTTT.